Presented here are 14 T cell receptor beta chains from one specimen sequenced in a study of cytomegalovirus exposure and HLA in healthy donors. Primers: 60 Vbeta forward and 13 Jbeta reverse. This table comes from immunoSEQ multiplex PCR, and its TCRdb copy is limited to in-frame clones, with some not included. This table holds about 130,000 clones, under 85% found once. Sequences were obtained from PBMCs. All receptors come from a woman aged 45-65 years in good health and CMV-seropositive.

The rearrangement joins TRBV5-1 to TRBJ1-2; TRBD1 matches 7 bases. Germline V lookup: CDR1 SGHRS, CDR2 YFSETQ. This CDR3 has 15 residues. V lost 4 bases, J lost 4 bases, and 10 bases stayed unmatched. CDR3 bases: TGCGCCAGCAGCGAACCCGGATGGGACAGCTATGGCTACACCTTC. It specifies CASSEPGWDSYGYTF.

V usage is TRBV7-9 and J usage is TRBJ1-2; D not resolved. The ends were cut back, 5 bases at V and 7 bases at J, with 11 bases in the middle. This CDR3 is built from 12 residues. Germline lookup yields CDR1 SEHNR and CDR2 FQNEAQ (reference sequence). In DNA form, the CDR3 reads TGTGCCAGCAGCGTTGGACTGGGTGGCTACACCTTC. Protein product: CASSVGLGGYTF. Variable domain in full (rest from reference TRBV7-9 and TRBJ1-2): DTGVSQNPRHKITKRGQNVTFRCDPISEHNRLYWYRQTLGQGPEFLTYFQNEAQLEKSRLLSDRFSAERPKGSFSTLEIQRTEQGDSAMYLCASSVGLGGYTFGSGTRLTVV.

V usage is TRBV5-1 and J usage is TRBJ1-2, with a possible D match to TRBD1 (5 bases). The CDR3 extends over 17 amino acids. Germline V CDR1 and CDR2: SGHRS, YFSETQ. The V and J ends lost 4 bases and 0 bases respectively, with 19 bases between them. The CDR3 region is CASSPFRGGVTNYGYTF. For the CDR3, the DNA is TGCGCCAGCAGCCCTTTTCGTGGAGGGGTAACTAACTATGGCTACACCTTC.

For the CDR3, the DNA is TGTGCCAGCAGCTTGAACCTAGGCGGGGGGAACGAGCAGTACTTC. Protein product: CASSLNLGGGNEQYF. The chain employs TRBV5-4 and TRBJ2-7; 8 bases fit TRBD2. Germline V gene sequence: CDR1 SGHNT, CDR2 YYREEE (reference sequence). The length of the CDR3 is 15 residues. Germline trimming cut 1 base from V and 5 bases from J; bases unmatched to any gene: 8.

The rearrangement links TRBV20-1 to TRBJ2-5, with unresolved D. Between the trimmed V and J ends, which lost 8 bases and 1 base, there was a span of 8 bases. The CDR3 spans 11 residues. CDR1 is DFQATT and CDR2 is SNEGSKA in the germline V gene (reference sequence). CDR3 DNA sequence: TGCAGTTCGGAGCTCCAAGAGACCCAGTACTTC. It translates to CSSELQETQYF.

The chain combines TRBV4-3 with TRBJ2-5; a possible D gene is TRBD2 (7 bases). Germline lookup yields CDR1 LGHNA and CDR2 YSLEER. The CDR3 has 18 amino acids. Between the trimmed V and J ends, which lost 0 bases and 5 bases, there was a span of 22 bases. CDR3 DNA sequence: TGCGCCAGCAGCCAAGATCGGGTAGCGGGCAATACAGGGGAGACCCAGTACTTC. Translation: CASSQDRVAGNTGETQYF.

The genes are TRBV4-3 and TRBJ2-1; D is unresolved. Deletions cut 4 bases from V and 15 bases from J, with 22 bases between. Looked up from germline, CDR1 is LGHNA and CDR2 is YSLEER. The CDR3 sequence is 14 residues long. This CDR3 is CASSLEAGSRRPFF. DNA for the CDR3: TGCGCCAGCAGCCTTGAGGCCGGGTCTCGACGGCCGTTCTTC.

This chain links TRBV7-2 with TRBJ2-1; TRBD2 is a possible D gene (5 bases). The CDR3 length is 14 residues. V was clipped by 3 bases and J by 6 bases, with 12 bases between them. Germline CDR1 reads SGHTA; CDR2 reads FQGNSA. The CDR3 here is CASSFSVAGNEQFF. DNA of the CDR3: TGTGCCAGCAGCTTCTCCGTTGCGGGCAATGAGCAGTTCTTC.

CDR3 protein: CASSVPGTGLDSGANVLTF. The DNA for the CDR3 is TGTGCCAGCAGTGTACCCGGGACAGGGCTGGACTCTGGGGCCAACGTCCTGACTTTC. The V call is TRBV2, the J call TRBJ2-6; the match to TRBD1 covers 9 bases. The V gene end was trimmed by 4 bases and the J gene end by 0 bases; junction bases not matched to a gene: 10. Germline assignment: CDR1 SNHLY and CDR2 FYNNEI. The CDR3 has 19 amino acids.

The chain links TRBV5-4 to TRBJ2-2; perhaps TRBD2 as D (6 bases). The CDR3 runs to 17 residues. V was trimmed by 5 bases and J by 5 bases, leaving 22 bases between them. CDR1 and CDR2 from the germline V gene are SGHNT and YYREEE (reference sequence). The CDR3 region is CASRPGGLQEGTGELFF. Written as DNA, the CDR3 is TGTGCCAGCAGACCCGGGGGTCTCCAGGAGGGTACCGGGGAGCTGTTTTTT. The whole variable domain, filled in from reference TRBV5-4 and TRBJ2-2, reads ETGVTQSPTHLIKTRGQQVTLRCSSQSGHNTVSWYQQALGQGPQFIFQYYREEENGRGNFPPRFSGLQFPNYSSELNVNALELDDSALYLCASRPGGLQEGTGELFFGEGSRLTVL.

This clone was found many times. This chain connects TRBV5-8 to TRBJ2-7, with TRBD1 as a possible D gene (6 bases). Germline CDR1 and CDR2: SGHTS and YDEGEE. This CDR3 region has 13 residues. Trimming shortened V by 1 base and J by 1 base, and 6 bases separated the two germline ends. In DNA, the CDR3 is TGTGCCAGCAGCTTGACAGGGTCCTACGAGCAGTACTTC. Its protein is CASSLTGSYEQYF.

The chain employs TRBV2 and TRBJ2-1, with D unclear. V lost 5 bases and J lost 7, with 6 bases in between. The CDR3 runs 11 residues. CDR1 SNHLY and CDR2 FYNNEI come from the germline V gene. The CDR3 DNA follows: TGTGCCAGCAGTCCCCGGAATGAGCAGTTCTTC. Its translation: CASSPRNEQFF.

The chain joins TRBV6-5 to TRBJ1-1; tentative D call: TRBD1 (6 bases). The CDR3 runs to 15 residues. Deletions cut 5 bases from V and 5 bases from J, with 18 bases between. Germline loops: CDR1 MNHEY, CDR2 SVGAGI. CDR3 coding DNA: TGTGCCAGCAGTCGATCTCAGGGGAGAGGGACTGAAGCTTTCTTT. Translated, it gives CASSRSQGRGTEAFF.

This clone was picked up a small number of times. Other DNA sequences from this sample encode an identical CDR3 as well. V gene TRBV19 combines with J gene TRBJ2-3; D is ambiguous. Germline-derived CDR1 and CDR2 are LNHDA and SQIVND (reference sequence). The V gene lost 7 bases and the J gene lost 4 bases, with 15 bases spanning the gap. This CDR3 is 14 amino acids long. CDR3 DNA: TGTGCCAGTACTGTGCGATTGGGCGCAGATACGCAGTATTTT. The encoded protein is CASTVRLGADTQYF.